This T cell receptor beta chain was retrieved from a study of cytomegalovirus exposure and HLA in healthy donors. The CDR3 totals 15 residues. The V and J ends lost 1 base and 4 bases, in that order; junction bases with no gene match: 3. Germline lookup yields CDR1 SGHRS and CDR2 YFSETQ. Notes on this clone: Its specificity is not known.

With 60 Vbeta and 13 Jbeta primers, the PCR was carried out. The protocol was immunoSEQ multiplex PCR, while the TCRdb copy is restricted to in-frame clones and leaves out a portion. In the table there are 250,000 to 350,000 clones, roughly 89% of which are singletons. Study-level points and caveats: Some segments of the V type, notably TRBV6-2 and TRBV6-3, were excluded as indistinguishable.

The sequencing sample was made of PBMCs. The rearrangement joins TRBV5-1 to TRBJ2-2; 8 bases are shared with TRBD2. The sequence came from a man aged 40-50 years in good health and CMV-seropositive. CDR3 DNA sequence: TGCGCCAGCAGCTTGCGGACTAGCTTCACCGGGGAGCTGTTTTTT. Its protein is CASSLRTSFTGELFF.